This T cell receptor (beta chain) was observed in a study of post-analysis software for immune sequencing data. Broader study findings: Four or five TRBV segments, TRBV5-6, TRBV5-1 and TRBV20-1 among them, were found more frequent in patients than controls. By F measure, strong co-clustering occurred among samples prepared in the same batch. Controls showed significantly higher normalized Chao1 diversity than did multiple sclerosis patients.

Notes on this clonotype: Antigen: not known.

TCR beta libraries were prepared from cDNA with unique molecular identifiers. T cells numbering about 0.85 to 11 million yielded around 500,000 cDNA molecules. TCRdb reanalysed the PCR reads using MiXCR and keeps one entry per CDR3 protein. The sample contains 350,000 to 450,000 distinct CDR3 sequences, 30% to 40% of which appear only once. V lost 2 bases and J 10 bases, leaving 13 bases between the germline ends. Germline V gene sequence: CDR1 MNHEY, CDR2 SVGAGI. The CDR3 totals 13 residues. The sequencing sample was made of blood. The rearrangement links TRBV6-5 to TRBJ2-3; perhaps TRBD2 as D (6 bases). The origin of this receptor is a girl aged 2 to 9 with multiple sclerosis. The CDR3 sequence: CASSYRDGGSQYF. CDR3 nucleotide sequence: TGTGCCAGCAGTTACAGGGACGGGGGATCGCAGTATTTT.